The 26 T cell receptor beta chains in this list originate from one sample, sequenced in a study of OX40 agonist ivuxolimab in advanced cancers. Some clones are missing from TCRdb's copy, which holds only in-frame ones; the method was immunoSEQ multiplex PCR. The profile shows more than 80,000 clones, 70% to 90% of them singletons. The specimen was CD4+ or CD8+ T cells sorted from blood, collected in a trial of the OX40 agonist ivuxolimab. All receptors come from an adult with an advanced solid tumor such as melanoma, head and neck, liver or kidney cancer.

The rearrangement uses TRBV6-1 and TRBJ1-1; 8 bases fit TRBD1. Germline values: CDR1 MNHNS, CDR2 SASEGT. This CDR3 is 17 amino acids long. V lost 6 bases, J lost 0 bases, and 12 bases stayed unmatched. The CDR3 region is CASSERTGRTMNTEAFF. CDR3 sequence (DNA): TGTGCCAGCAGCGAAAGGACAGGGAGGACGATGAACACTGAAGCTTTCTTT.

The gene calls are TRBV6-1 and TRBJ2-7; a weak D match, TRBD1 (5 bases). This CDR3 spans 16 amino acids. CDR1 is MNHNS, CDR2 SASEGT, per germline. V was shortened by 4 bases and J by 1 base, with 17 bases between the two germline ends. CDR3 loop: CASSGSHGHLSYEQYF. For the CDR3, the DNA is TGTGCCAGCAGTGGTTCACATGGACATCTTTCCTACGAGCAGTACTTC.

The V and J genes are TRBV19 and TRBJ2-7; 7 nucleotides align to TRBD1. Germline assignment: CDR1 LNHDA and CDR2 SQIVND (reference sequence). Trimming removed 3 bases from V and 6 bases from J; junction bases left unmatched: 5. CDR3 size: 13 residues. The CDR3 coding sequence is TGTGCCAGTAGTATCCGACAGGGCCCCGAGCAGTACTTC. Amino acid sequence: CASSIRQGPEQYF.

The chain joins TRBV5-1 to TRBJ1-2; possible D gene TRBD1, 6 bases. Trimming removed 4 bases from V and 4 bases from J, with 11 bases in between. CDR1 and CDR2 from the germline V gene are SGHRS and YFSETQ. The CDR3 loop spans 13 amino acids. The CDR3 loop is CASSIRGSYGYTF. In DNA form, the CDR3 reads TGCGCCAGCAGCATCAGGGGTTCCTATGGCTACACCTTC.

This rearrangement joins TRBV19 to TRBJ1-5; tentative D call: TRBD1 (5 bases). Germline assignment: CDR1 LNHDA and CDR2 SQIVND (reference sequence). V was pared by 5 bases and J by 4 bases, with 15 bases between. The CDR3 consists of 15 residues. CDR3 in amino acids: CASSRGGNENQPQHF. CDR3 bases: TGTGCCAGTAGTCGGGGGGGGAACGAGAATCAGCCCCAGCATTTT.

The chain links TRBV29-1 to TRBJ2-3; no firm D call. This CDR3 spans 14 amino acids. CDR1 and CDR2 (germline): SQVTM, ANQGSEA. Deletions cut 2 bases from V and 3 bases from J, with 12 bases between. For the CDR3, the DNA is TGCAGCGTTGAACCCCCCCGACGGACAGATACGCAGTATTTT. Translating it yields CSVEPPRRTDTQYF.

The chain couples TRBV12-5 to TRBJ1-1; D call uncertain. The CDR3 loop spans 13 amino acids. CDR1 LGHNT and CDR2 FRNRAP come from the germline V gene. Trimming stripped 6 bases from V and 0 bases from J, with 8 bases between. The CDR3 here is CASGRGVNTEAFF. The CDR3 DNA follows: TGTGCTAGTGGGCGGGGAGTGAACACTGAAGCTTTCTTT.

The CDR3: CASSLDGQGLYEQYF. DNA for the CDR3: TGTGCCAGCAGCTTAGATGGACAGGGGCTCTACGAGCAGTACTTC. This chain uses TRBV7-9 with TRBJ2-7; 9 nucleotides agree with TRBD1. Germline CDR1 and CDR2: SEHNR and FQNEAQ (reference sequence). The CDR3 has 15 amino acids. Trimming removed 1 base from V and 3 bases from J; junction bases left unmatched: 4.

The CDR3 DNA is TGTGCCAGTCACTCGGGGGCCGGGGCCAACGTCCTGACTTTC. Translated, it gives CASHSGAGANVLTF. The rearrangement links TRBV27 to TRBJ2-6; D might be TRBD1 or TRBD2, each matching 6 bases. The germline gives CDR1 MNHEY, CDR2 SMNVEV (reference sequence). The germline V and J ends were trimmed by 9 bases and 4 bases, with 13 bases remaining between them. The CDR3 has 14 amino acids.

V usage is TRBV18 and J usage is TRBJ2-7; no reliable D call. CDR3 length: 16 residues. Trimming took off 0 bases at V and 0 bases at J, with 12 bases between the two ends. CDR1 and CDR2 (germline): KGHSH, LQKENI. CDR3 sequence reads: CASSPPSPRSSYEQYF. The CDR3 DNA follows: TGTGCCAGCTCACCACCGTCCCCTAGGAGCTCCTACGAGCAGTACTTC.

This chain joins TRBV15 and TRBJ2-5; D is tentatively TRBD1 or TRBD2 (5 bases each). The CDR3 contains 14 residues. The germline gives CDR1 LNHNV, CDR2 YYDKDF (reference sequence). V was cut by 0 bases and J by 5 bases, with 10 bases left in between. CDR3 protein: CATSRDKGTETQYF. CDR3 sequence (DNA): TGTGCCACCAGCAGAGATAAGGGGACGGAGACCCAGTACTTC.

The chain carries TRBV11-3 and TRBJ2-1, with 12 bases lining up with TRBD2. V trimming: 3 bases; J trimming: 7 bases; junction bases outside the gene matches: 16. Germline assignment: CDR1 SGHNT and CDR2 YENEEA. The CDR3 is made up of 19 amino acids. DNA for the CDR3: TGTGCCAGCAGCTTTAGCAGTGGCCTAGCGGGAGGGAGAGGGAATGAGCAGTTCTTC. Translation gives CASSFSSGLAGGRGNEQFF.

This clone qualifies as medium-sized. This chain uses TRBV6-1 with TRBJ1-3, with TRBD1 matching 8 bases. The CDR3 is made up of 15 amino acids. Germline V gene lookup returns CDR1 MNHNS and CDR2 SASEGT. Losses at the gene ends were 5 bases for V and 7 bases for J; bases not matched to a gene: 10. DNA of the CDR3: TGTGCCAGCAGTAGGACAGGGATTGAGACGAACACCATATATTTT. It is translated as CASSRTGIETNTIYF.

The rearrangement links TRBV10-3 to TRBJ2-5; 10 bases fit TRBD1. Germline CDR1 ENHRY, CDR2 SYGVKD. The CDR3 has 15 residues. With V trimmed by 6 bases and J by 5 bases, 9 bases remained unmatched. In nucleotides, the CDR3 is TGTGCCATCAGCTCTCCCGACAGGGGGCTTGAGACCCAGTACTTC. Translation: CAISSPDRGLETQYF.

This chain links TRBV19 with TRBJ2-1; the D gene is possibly TRBD2 (7 bases). Germline loops: CDR1 LNHDA, CDR2 SQIVND (reference sequence). CDR3 length: 14 residues. Between the trimmed V and J ends, which lost 6 bases and 5 bases, there was a span of 14 bases. The CDR3 is CASREGGTHNEQFF. DNA for the CDR3: TGTGCCAGTAGGGAGGGGGGGACACACAATGAGCAGTTCTTC.

The V call is TRBV30, the J call TRBJ1-1; no clear D gene. CDR3 size: 13 residues. Trimming took off 3 bases at V and 1 base at J, with 9 bases between the two ends. Germline V gene sequence: CDR1 GTSNPN, CDR2 SVGIG (reference sequence). CDR3 region: CAWSWTGNTEAFF. CDR3 DNA: TGTGCCTGGAGCTGGACCGGGAACACTGAAGCTTTCTTT.

The chain couples TRBV2 to TRBJ1-5; tentative D call: TRBD1 (5 bases). Germline lookup yields CDR1 SNHLY and CDR2 FYNNEI. The CDR3 extends over 13 amino acids. The V end lost 4 bases, the J end lost 5 bases, and 9 bases lay between the germline ends. This CDR3 reads CASSAGNHQPQHF. The CDR3 coding sequence is TGTGCCAGCAGTGCAGGGAACCATCAGCCCCAGCATTTT.

This clone was seen only a few times. The rearrangement links TRBV30 to TRBJ1-1, with D possibly matching TRBD1 (5 bases). V lost 2 bases and J 5 bases, leaving 12 bases between the germline ends. This CDR3 contains 13 residues. Germline V gene sequence: CDR1 GTSNPN, CDR2 SVGIG (reference sequence). This chain's CDR3 is CAWSRGKVTEAFF. The CDR3 bases are TGTGCCTGGAGTCGGGGGAAGGTGACTGAAGCTTTCTTT.

This chain links TRBV30 with TRBJ2-1; the match to TRBD2 covers 11 bases. This CDR3 has 17 residues. Germline assignment: CDR1 GTSNPN and CDR2 SVGIG (reference sequence). V trimming: 2 bases; J trimming: 3 bases; junction bases outside the gene matches: 9. The DNA of the CDR3 is TGTGCCTGGAGTTATAGCGGGAGGGGACTAAGCTACAATGAGCAGTTCTTC. Its protein is CAWSYSGRGLSYNEQFF.

V and J are TRBV28 and TRBJ2-1; D may be TRBD2 (6 bases). This CDR3 has 16 residues. V lost 3 bases and J lost 0, with 12 bases in between. Germline V CDR1 and CDR2: MDHEN, SYDVKM. The CDR3, as DNA: TGTGCCAGCAGTTTCCGGCGGAGGGCCTCCTACAATGAGCAGTTCTTC. Residues: CASSFRRRASYNEQFF. Full variable domain (remainder filled in from reference TRBV28 and TRBJ2-1): DVKVTQSSRYLVKRTGEKVFLECVQDMDHENMFWYRQDPGLGLRLIYFSYDVKMKEKGDIPEGYSVSREKKERFSLILESASTNQTSMYLCASSFRRRASYNEQFFGPGTRLTVL.

This chain connects TRBV6-1 to TRBJ2-2, with TRBD2 matching over 12 bases. The CDR3 is 14 amino acids. Unmatched junction bases numbered 2, after V lost 8 bases and J lost 4 bases. Looked up from germline, CDR1 is MNHNS and CDR2 is SASEGT. This CDR3 is CASLTSGSTGELFF. CDR3 DNA: TGTGCCAGCCTGACTAGCGGGAGCACCGGGGAGCTGTTTTTT.

This chain joins TRBV30 and TRBJ2-5; D is undetermined. The germline V gene encodes CDR1 GTSNPN and CDR2 SVGIG (reference sequence). The length of the CDR3 is 16 residues. The V and J ends lost 3 bases and 6 bases respectively, with 23 bases between them. CDR3 coding DNA: TGTGCCTGGAGCCCCCCTCCTACAGCCTCCCGGCAGACCCAGTACTTC. This translates into CAWSPPPTASRQTQYF.

This rearrangement joins TRBV27 to TRBJ1-1; 9 positions match TRBD1. Germline assignment: CDR1 MNHEY and CDR2 SMNVEV (reference sequence). Trimming cost V 3 bases and J 5 bases; bases outside gene matches: 7. This CDR3 contains 15 residues. The chain's CDR3 is CASSFRGTGKTEAFF. DNA of the CDR3: TGTGCCAGCAGTTTTAGGGGGACAGGGAAGACTGAAGCTTTCTTT.

The chain couples TRBV7-9 to TRBJ1-3; possible D gene TRBD1, 5 bases. This CDR3 comprises 15 residues. Germline V gives CDR1 SEHNR, CDR2 FQNEAQ (reference sequence). Trimming pared 4 bases from V and 2 bases from J, leaving 12 bases between. The CDR3 protein is CASSSPGGTGNTIYF. CDR3 in DNA: TGTGCCAGCAGCTCCCCGGGGGGAACTGGAAACACCATATATTTT.

The rearrangement links TRBV6-5 to TRBJ2-6, with D hard to call. Trimming took 5 bases from V and 0 from J, leaving 8 bases between them. CDR3 length: 15 residues. The V gene's germline CDR1 is MNHEY and CDR2 SVGAGI. The CDR3, as DNA: TGTGCCAGCAGTCTCGAGCGCTCTGGGGCCAACGTCCTGACTTTC. This codes for CASSLERSGANVLTF.

The V and J genes are TRBV5-6 and TRBJ2-7; TRBD2 aligns across 10 bases. Trimming took 2 bases from V and 9 from J; bases not matched to a gene: 8. Germline-derived CDR1 and CDR2 are SGHDT and YYEEEE. This CDR3 contains 14 residues. The CDR3 reads CASSFSGGPGGQYF. CDR3 in DNA: TGTGCCAGCAGCTTTAGCGGGGGGCCAGGCGGGCAGTACTTC. The whole variable domain, remainder taken from reference TRBV5-6 and TRBJ2-7, is DAGVTQSPTHLIKTRGQQVTLRCSPKSGHDTVSWYQQALGQGPQFIFQYYEEEERQRGNFPDRFSGHQFPNYSSELNVNALLLGDSALYLCASSFSGGPGGQYFGPGTRLTVT.